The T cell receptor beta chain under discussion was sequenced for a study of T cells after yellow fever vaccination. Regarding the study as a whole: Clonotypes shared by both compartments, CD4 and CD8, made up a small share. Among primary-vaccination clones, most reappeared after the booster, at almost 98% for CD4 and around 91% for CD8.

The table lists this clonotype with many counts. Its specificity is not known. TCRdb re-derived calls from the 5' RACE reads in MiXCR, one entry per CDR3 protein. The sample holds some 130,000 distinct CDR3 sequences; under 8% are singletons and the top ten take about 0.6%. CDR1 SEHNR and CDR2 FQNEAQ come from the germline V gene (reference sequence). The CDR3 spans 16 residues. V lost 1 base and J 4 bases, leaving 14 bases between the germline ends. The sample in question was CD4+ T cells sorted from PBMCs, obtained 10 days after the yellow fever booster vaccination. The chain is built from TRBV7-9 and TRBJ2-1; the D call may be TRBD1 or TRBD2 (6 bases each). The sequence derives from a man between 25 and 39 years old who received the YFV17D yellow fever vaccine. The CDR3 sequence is CASSLVGGRSYNEQFF. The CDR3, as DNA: TGTGCCAGCAGCTTAGTCGGGGGCAGGTCGTACAATGAGCAGTTCTTC.